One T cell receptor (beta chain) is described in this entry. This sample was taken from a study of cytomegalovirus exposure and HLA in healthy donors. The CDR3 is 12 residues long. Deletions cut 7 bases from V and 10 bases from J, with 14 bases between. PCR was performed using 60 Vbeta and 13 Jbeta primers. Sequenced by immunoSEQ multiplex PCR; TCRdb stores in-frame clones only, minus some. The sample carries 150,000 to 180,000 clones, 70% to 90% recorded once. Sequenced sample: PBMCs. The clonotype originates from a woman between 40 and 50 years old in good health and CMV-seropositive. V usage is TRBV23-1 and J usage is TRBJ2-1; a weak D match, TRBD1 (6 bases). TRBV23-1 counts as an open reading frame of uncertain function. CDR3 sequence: CASNNRVGEQFF. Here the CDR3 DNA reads TGCGCCAGCAACAACAGGGTTGGAGAGCAGTTCTTC.